The 28 T cell receptor beta chains reported below all come from one sample, sequenced in a study of CD8 T cells in Susac syndrome. With random hexamers, roughly 0.45 to 1 ug RNA was reverse transcribed. TCRdb reprocessed the immunoSEQ multiplex PCR reads via MiXCR and lists one record per CDR3 protein. The table records about 190,000 distinct CDR3 sequences, 95% of them present only once. The sequenced sample consisted of CD8+ T cells from PBMCs. The receptor source for this set is a human donor with Susac syndrome.

V gene TRBV29-1 combines with J gene TRBJ1-5; possible D gene TRBD1, 6 bases. This CDR3 contains 16 residues. Trimming shortened V by 0 bases and J by 8 bases, and 20 bases separated the two germline ends. From germline, CDR1 is SQVTM and CDR2 ANQGSEA. CDR3 bases: TGCAGCGTTGAAGATGATATCAACGGGACACAGGAGCCCCAGCATTTT. As protein: CSVEDDINGTQEPQHF.

The J gene is TRBJ2-1, the V gene TRBV28; 13 positions agree with TRBD2. There are 13 residues in the CDR3. CDR1 and CDR2 from the germline V gene are MDHEN and SYDVKM. Trimming took 5 bases from V and 9 from J; bases not matched to a gene: 1. In DNA, the CDR3 is TGTGCCAGCAGTCGACTAGCGGGAGGTGAGCAGTTCTTC. As protein: CASSRLAGGEQFF.

The genes are TRBV7-8 and TRBJ2-1, with a tentative D call TRBD2 (7 bases). Between the trimmed V and J ends, which lost 8 bases and 4 bases, there was a span of 27 bases. CDR3 length equals 18 residues. CDR1 is SGHVS, CDR2 FQNEAQ, per germline. CDR3 nucleotide sequence: TGTGCCAGCTCGGCGGCAGGGGTGGGCGGGGGAGAGTACAATGAGCAGTTCTTC. Its protein product is CASSAAGVGGGEYNEQFF.

The gene calls are TRBV20-1 and TRBJ1-5, with 7 bases identical to TRBD1. V shed 6 bases and J 6 bases; nucleotides not matched to a gene: 8. CDR1 and CDR2 from the germline V gene are DFQATT and SNEGSKA (reference sequence). CDR3 length: 13 amino acids. The DNA of the CDR3 is TGCAGTGCATTCCAGGGGGACGGTCAGCCCCAGCATTTT. It yields the protein CSAFQGDGQPQHF.

The chain employs TRBV13 and TRBJ2-7; 10 nucleotides agree with TRBD2. This CDR3 has 15 residues. The ends lost 5 bases at V and 1 base at J; junction bases unmatched: 5. Germline V CDR1 and CDR2: PRHDT, FYEKMQ (reference sequence). The chain's CDR3 is CASSILLAGSYEQYF. DNA for the CDR3: TGTGCCAGCAGCATCCTACTAGCGGGATCCTACGAGCAGTACTTC.

The chain combines TRBV6-2 or TRBV6-3 with TRBJ2-1; a weak D match, TRBD2 (7 bases). Trimming took off 2 bases at V and 12 bases at J, with 17 bases between the two ends. The CDR3 is made up of 14 amino acids. Germline V gene sequence: CDR1 MNHEY, CDR2 SVGEGT. In DNA form, the CDR3 reads TGTGCCAGCAGTTACGGCCAAGGGGGAGGGATGCAGTTCTTC. This encodes CASSYGQGGGMQFF.

V usage is TRBV28 and J usage is TRBJ1-1, with TRBD1 matching over 7 bases. J lost 11 bases, V lost 11 bases, and 8 bases had no gene match. The CDR3 runs to 10 residues. CDR1 and CDR2 from the germline V gene are MDHEN and SYDVKM. Written as DNA, the CDR3 is TGTGCCGCAGGGGGGGTCAACGCTTTCTTT. Protein: CAAGGVNAFF.

This CDR3 reads CASRDTGFNSPLHF. The CDR3 DNA follows: TGTGCCAGCAGAGATACAGGGTTCAATTCACCCCTCCACTTT. The chain carries TRBV25-1 and TRBJ1-6, with D possibly matching TRBD1 (6 bases). V lost 6 bases to trimming and J lost 7 bases, with 13 bases between them. Germline lookup yields CDR1 MGHDK and CDR2 SYGVNS. The CDR3 consists of 14 residues.

This sequence joins TRBV30 and TRBJ2-2, with TRBD2 matching 13 bases. The CDR3 totals 16 residues. V shed 6 bases, J shed 5 bases, and the junction held 9 bases outside the gene matches. Germline CDR1 reads GTSNPN; CDR2 reads SVGIG (reference sequence). CDR3 amino acids: CACLDPGLAGTGELFF. CDR3 nucleotide sequence: TGTGCCTGCCTTGATCCGGGACTAGCGGGGACCGGGGAGCTGTTTTTT.

V gene TRBV9 combines with J gene TRBJ2-2, with D hard to call. In germline, CDR1 is SGDLS, CDR2 YYNGEE. Trimming took 2 bases from V and 5 from J, leaving 4 bases between them. The length of the CDR3 is 12 residues. CDR3 residues: CASSVATGELFF. The CDR3 region has the DNA TGTGCCAGCAGCGTGGCTACCGGGGAGCTGTTTTTT.

The chain uses TRBV2 and TRBJ2-1, with TRBD1 matching 10 bases. The germline CDR1 and CDR2 sequences are SNHLY and FYNNEI. V was clipped by 5 bases and J by 6 bases; unmatched bases: 1. The CDR3 totals 13 residues. The CDR3 bases are TGTGCCAGCAGTCGGGACAGGGGCAATGAGCAGTTCTTC. Translating it yields CASSRDRGNEQFF.

The rearrangement joins TRBV18 to TRBJ2-1; D is unresolved. Trimming took 3 bases from V and 0 from J, leaving 6 bases between them. The V gene's germline CDR1 is KGHSH and CDR2 LQKENI. This CDR3 has 14 residues. The CDR3 is CASSPGSSYNEQFF. The CDR3 region has the DNA TGTGCCAGCTCACCGGGTAGCTCCTACAATGAGCAGTTCTTC.

The rearrangement uses TRBV28 and TRBJ2-1, with a weak D call TRBD2 (6 bases). Germline-derived CDR1 and CDR2 are MDHEN and SYDVKM. This CDR3 contains 11 residues. V was cut by 8 bases and J by 5 bases, with 7 bases left in between. The chain's CDR3 is CASVADNEQFF. As DNA, the CDR3 is TGTGCCAGCGTAGCGGACAATGAGCAGTTCTTC.

This chain links TRBV9 with TRBJ2-5; D is unresolved. V was trimmed by 0 bases and J by 5 bases, leaving 8 bases between them. Germline loops: CDR1 SGDLS, CDR2 YYNGEE. CDR3 length: 13 residues. CDR3 protein: CASSVDRLETQYF. For the CDR3, the DNA is TGTGCCAGCAGCGTAGACCGACTGGAGACCCAGTACTTC.

The rearrangement links TRBV5-1 to TRBJ1-5; the D is unclear. Between the trimmed V and J ends, which lost 0 bases and 6 bases, there was a span of 19 bases. The CDR3 runs 17 residues. Germline CDR1 reads SGHRS; CDR2 reads YFSETQ. CDR3 loop: CASSLAGIFKTLQPQHF. CDR3 sequence (DNA): TGCGCCAGCAGCTTGGCCGGAATTTTTAAGACCCTTCAGCCCCAGCATTTT.

V is TRBV11-2 and J is TRBJ1-4, with D unclear. The CDR3 runs 14 residues. The germline V gene encodes CDR1 SGHAT and CDR2 FQNNGV. V was pared by 5 bases and J by 2 bases, with 9 bases between. CDR3 coding DNA: TGTGCCAGCAGCCTGGGGTGGACTAATGAAAAACTGTTTTTT. Protein sequence: CASSLGWTNEKLFF. Using reference TRBV11-2 and TRBJ1-4 for the parts outside the CDR3, the full variable domain is EAGVAQSPRYKIIEKRQSVAFWCNPISGHATLYWYQQILGQGPKLLIQFQNNGVVDDSQLPKDRFSAERLKGVDSTLKIQPAKLEDSAVYLCASSLGWTNEKLFFGSGTQLSVL.

The chain employs TRBV20-1 and TRBJ2-1; D is ambiguous. Deletions cut 0 bases from V and 3 bases from J, with 15 bases between. The CDR3 is 16 residues long. CDR1 and CDR2 (germline): DFQATT, SNEGSKA (reference sequence). The DNA of the CDR3 is TGCAGTGCTAGAGATAAAAGGGCGGTCATCTACAATGAGCAGTTCTTC. It is translated as CSARDKRAVIYNEQFF.

The chain joins TRBV30 to TRBJ2-7; possibly TRBD1 or TRBD2 for D (7 bases each). The CDR3 totals 13 residues. With 5 bases removed from V and 0 bases from J, the gap between germline ends came to 11 bases. From germline, CDR1 is GTSNPN and CDR2 SVGIG (reference sequence). The CDR3 here is CAWQGGSSYEQYF. CDR3 bases: TGTGCCTGGCAGGGGGGGAGCTCCTACGAGCAGTACTTC.

J is TRBJ1-1 and V is TRBV25-1, with unresolved D. Deletions cut 3 bases from V and 0 bases from J, with 14 bases between. This CDR3 contains 16 residues. Germline CDR1 is MGHDK and CDR2 is SYGVNS. The CDR3 bases are TGTGCCAGCAGTGATCCTGGGAAGGGTATGAACACTGAAGCTTTCTTT. Residues: CASSDPGKGMNTEAFF.

V gene TRBV4-1 combines with J gene TRBJ1-4, with a tentative D call TRBD1 (5 bases). CDR1 MGHRA and CDR2 YSYEKL come from the germline V gene. The CDR3 has 17 amino acids. V gave up 4 bases and J gave up 2 bases, with 17 bases separating them. The CDR3 nucleotides read TGCGCCAGCAGCCCCCATAAGGGGAAGGTGACTAATGAAAAACTGTTTTTT. Its protein product is CASSPHKGKVTNEKLFF.

V usage is TRBV30 and J usage is TRBJ1-1, with TRBD1 matching over 11 bases. The CDR3 is 15 amino acids. Germline loops: CDR1 GTSNPN, CDR2 SVGIG (reference sequence). Trimming at V came to 0 bases and at J to 5 bases, leaving 5 bases not matched to a gene. The CDR3 loop is CAWSVRTGGYTEAFF. Written as DNA, the CDR3 is TGTGCCTGGAGTGTCCGGACAGGGGGCTATACTGAAGCTTTCTTT.

The chain links TRBV27 to TRBJ1-1; possibly TRBD1 for D (5 bases). The ends were cut back, 1 base at V and 3 bases at J, with 9 bases in the middle. The CDR3 contains 14 residues. Germline V CDR1 and CDR2: MNHEY, SMNVEV (reference sequence). The chain's CDR3 is CASSLWDGDTEAFF. The CDR3 bases are TGTGCCAGCAGTTTATGGGACGGAGACACTGAAGCTTTCTTT.

The CDR3 DNA follows: TGTGCCAGCAGCGGGAGGACAGGGGGGACTTCAATGAACACTGAAGCTTTCTTT. Encoded protein: CASSGRTGGTSMNTEAFF. The chain is built from TRBV11-1 and TRBJ1-1; the match to TRBD1 covers 10 bases. Trimming took 5 bases from V and 0 from J; bases not matched to a gene: 12. Per the germline V gene, CDR1 is SGHAT and CDR2 is FQDESV (reference sequence). The CDR3 spans 18 residues.

This clonotype was picked up one time. J is TRBJ2-3 and V is TRBV28; the match to TRBD2 covers 10 bases. Germline V CDR1 and CDR2: MDHEN, SYDVKM. This CDR3 has 15 residues. V lost 2 bases, J lost 5 bases, and 4 bases stayed unmatched. CDR3 nucleotide sequence: TGTGCCAGCAGTTTACTAGCGGGAGAGGTAGATACGCAGTATTTT. Its protein product is CASSLLAGEVDTQYF.

The CDR3 loop is CASSHLGTGKEKLFF. The CDR3, as DNA: TGTGCCAGCAGTCATCTTGGGACAGGGAAAGAAAAACTGTTTTTT. The chain links TRBV27 to TRBJ1-4; TRBD1 matches at 9 bases. The CDR3 runs to 15 residues. Looked up from germline, CDR1 is MNHEY and CDR2 is SMNVEV (reference sequence). The V gene end was trimmed by 5 bases and the J gene end by 8 bases; junction bases not matched to a gene: 9.

The rearrangement links TRBV20-1 to TRBJ2-1; 7 bases map to TRBD2. The V and J ends lost 8 bases and 0 bases, in that order; junction bases with no gene match: 4. CDR3 length: 13 residues. Per the germline V gene, CDR1 is DFQATT and CDR2 is SNEGSKA (reference sequence). The CDR3 DNA is TGCAGTCAACGGGGGGTCTCCTACAATGAGCAGTTCTTC. As protein: CSQRGVSYNEQFF.

This clonotype was detected once. The CDR3 reads CASSGGGLEQFF. CDR3 nucleotide sequence: TGCGCCAGCAGCGGGGGAGGGCTTGAGCAGTTCTTC. The V and J genes are TRBV5-1 and TRBJ2-1; 7 positions agree with TRBD2. V trimming: 4 bases; J trimming: 9 bases; junction bases outside the gene matches: 4. The CDR3 spans 12 residues. In germline, CDR1 is SGHRS, CDR2 YFSETQ.

The V call is TRBV6-1, the J call TRBJ1-5; tentatively, D is TRBD1 (6 bases). The germline V gene encodes CDR1 MNHNS and CDR2 SASEGT. V lost 7 bases to trimming and J lost 3 bases, with 10 bases between them. The CDR3 sequence is 13 residues long. This CDR3 reads CASTTGNNQPQHF. CDR3 in DNA: TGTGCCAGCACGACAGGTAACAATCAGCCCCAGCATTTT.